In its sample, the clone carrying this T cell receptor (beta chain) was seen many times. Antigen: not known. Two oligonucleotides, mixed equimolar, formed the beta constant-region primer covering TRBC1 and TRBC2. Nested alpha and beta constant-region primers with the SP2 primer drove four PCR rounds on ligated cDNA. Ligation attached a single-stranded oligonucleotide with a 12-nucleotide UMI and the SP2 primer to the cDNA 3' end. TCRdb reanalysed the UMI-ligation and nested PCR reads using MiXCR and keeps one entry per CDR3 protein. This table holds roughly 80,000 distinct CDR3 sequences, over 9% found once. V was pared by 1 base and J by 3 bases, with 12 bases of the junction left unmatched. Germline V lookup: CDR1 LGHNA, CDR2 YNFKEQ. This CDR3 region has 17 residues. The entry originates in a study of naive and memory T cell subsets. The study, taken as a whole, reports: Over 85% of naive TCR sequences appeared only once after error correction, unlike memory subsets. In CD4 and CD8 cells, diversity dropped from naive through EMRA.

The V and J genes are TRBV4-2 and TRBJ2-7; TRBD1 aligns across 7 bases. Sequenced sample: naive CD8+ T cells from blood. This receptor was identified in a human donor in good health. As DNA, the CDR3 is TGTGCCAGCAGCCAAGTGGGCCTCCGGGACAGCCTCTACGAGCAGTACTTC. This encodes CASSQVGLRDSLYEQYF.